The 3 T cell receptor beta chains reported below all come from one sample, sequenced in a study of blood T cells in healthy people across ages (dated by TCRdb to about 2015). The library was built by means of 5' RACE. Sequencing was carried out with an Illumina HiSeq 2500. A second PCR of 7 to 11 cycles was run with a J-beta primer mix and a sample-barcoded 5' primer. TCRdb trimmed the raw reads at Q25, called clones with MiXCR and kept productive beta chains. For every CDR3 protein sequence, its rows merge into one entry that carries the most common genes and DNA. Present in this sample are fewer than 700,000 distinct CDR3 sequences, more than 45% of which were seen just once. 20% to 25% of the sample is taken by the ten largest. Sample: blood. The receptors shown here come from an elderly man in good health.

This clonotype has a handful of counts. The genes are TRBV20-1 and TRBJ1-5; D not resolved. This CDR3 region has 13 residues. The V and J ends lost 4 bases and 5 bases respectively, with 12 bases between them. Germline V gene sequence: CDR1 DFQATT, CDR2 SNEGSKA (reference sequence). For the CDR3, the DNA is TGCAGTGCTAATGGGGTGGGTGATCAGCCCCAGCATTTT. Its protein product is CSANGVGDQPQHF.

The gene calls are TRBV24-1 and TRBJ2-1; 12 nucleotides align to TRBD2. Germline values: CDR1 KGHDR, CDR2 SFDVKD. The CDR3 contains 15 residues. With 7 bases clipped from V and 7 bases from J, the junction kept 7 bases outside the gene matches. The chain's CDR3 is CATSLTSGSQNEQFF. Written as DNA, the CDR3 is TGTGCCACCAGCCTGACTAGCGGGAGCCAAAATGAGCAGTTCTTC.

J is TRBJ2-7 and V is TRBV7-2; D might be TRBD1 (6 bases). The CDR3 is 14 amino acids. The V gene lost 1 base and the J gene lost 2 bases, with 9 bases spanning the gap. Germline V gene data show CDR1 as SGHTA and CDR2 as FQGNSA. This chain's CDR3 is CASSLGGQTYEQYF. In DNA, the CDR3 is TGTGCCAGCAGCTTAGGCGGACAGACCTACGAGCAGTACTTC.